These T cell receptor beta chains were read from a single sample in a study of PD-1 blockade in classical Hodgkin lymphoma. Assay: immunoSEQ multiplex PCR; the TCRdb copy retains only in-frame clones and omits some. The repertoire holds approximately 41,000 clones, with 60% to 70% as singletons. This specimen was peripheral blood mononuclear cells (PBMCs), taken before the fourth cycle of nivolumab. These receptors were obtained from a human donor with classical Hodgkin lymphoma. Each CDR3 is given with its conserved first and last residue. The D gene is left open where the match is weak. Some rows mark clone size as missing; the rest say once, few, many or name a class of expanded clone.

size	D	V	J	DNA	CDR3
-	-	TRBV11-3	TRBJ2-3	TGTGCCAGCAGCCAGGGGCGGGGCCGGTCCTCAGATACGCAGTATTTT	CASSQGRGRSSDTQYF
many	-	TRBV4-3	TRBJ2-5	TGCGCCAGCAGCCAAGATGGGACACTTCGGGAGACCCAGTACTTC	CASSQDGTLRETQYF
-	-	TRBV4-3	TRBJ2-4	TGCGCCAGCAGCCAAGATCAGGGCCAGGTCCCCAGCGTTCAGTACTTC	CASSQDQGQVPSVQYF
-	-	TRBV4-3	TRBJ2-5	TGCGCCAGCAGCCAAGGGCTAACATTCCAAGAGACCCAGTACTTC	CASSQGLTFQETQYF
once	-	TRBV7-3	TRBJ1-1	TGTGCCAGCAGCTTCGCAGGGCAGAACACTGAAGCTTTCTTT	CASSFAGQNTEAFF
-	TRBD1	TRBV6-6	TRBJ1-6	TGTGCCAGCAGTTATCAGGGGGCGCGAAATTCACCCCTCCACTTT	CASSYQGARNSPLHF
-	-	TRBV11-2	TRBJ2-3	TGTGCCAGCAGCTGGCGGGGCCGGGATACGCAGTATTTT	CASSWRGRDTQYF
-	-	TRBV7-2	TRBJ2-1	TGTGCCAGCAGCTTAAGAGGGATCAGCTCCTACAATGAGCAGTTCTTC	CASSLRGISSYNEQFF
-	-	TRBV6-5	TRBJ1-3	TGTGCCAGTACAGGGTATGGAAACACCATATATTTT	CASTGYGNTIYF
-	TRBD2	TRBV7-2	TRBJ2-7	TGTGCCAGCAGCCCCGGGACTAGCGGGAGTAAAAAGCAGTACTTC	CASSPGTSGSKKQYF
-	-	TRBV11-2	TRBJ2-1	TGTGCCAGCAGCTCTAGAGGGGGGGTCTCCTACAATGAGCAGTTCTTC	CASSSRGGVSYNEQFF
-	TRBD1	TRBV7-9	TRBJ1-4	TGTGCCAGCAGCTTCCCAAACTACAGGGGGCGGGGTGAAAAACTGTTTTTT	CASSFPNYRGRGEKLFF
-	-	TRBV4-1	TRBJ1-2	TGCGCCAGCAGCCACAGGGAGGCGAAGAACTATGGCTACACCTTC	CASSHREAKNYGYTF
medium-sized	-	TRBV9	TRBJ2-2	TGTGCCAGCAGCGTAAAGGGGGGGAACACCGGGGAGCTGTTTTTT	CASSVKGGNTGELFF
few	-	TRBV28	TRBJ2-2	TGTGCCAGCAGTTTCTCCGGGACACTCACCGGGGAGCTGTTTTTT	CASSFSGTLTGELFF
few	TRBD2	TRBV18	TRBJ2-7	TGTGCCAGCTCGCAGACTAGCGGGAGCTCCTACGAGCAGTACTTC	CASSQTSGSSYEQYF
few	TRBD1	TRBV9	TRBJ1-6	TGTGCCAGCAGCGCCGCAGGGGGCGACTATAATTCACCCCTCCACTTT	CASSAAGGDYNSPLHF
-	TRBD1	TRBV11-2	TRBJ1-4	TGTGCCAGCAGCCCGCGGACAGGGATTAATGAAAAACTGTTTTTT	CASSPRTGINEKLFF
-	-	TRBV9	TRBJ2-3	TGTGCCAGCAGCGTACGTCCAGGAATCCCTAGCGCAGATACGCAGTATTTT	CASSVRPGIPSADTQYF
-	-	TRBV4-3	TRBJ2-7	TGCGCCAGCAGCCAAGATTTAGGCTCTGCGGTCTTCTCCTACGAGCAGTACTTC	CASSQDLGSAVFSYEQYF
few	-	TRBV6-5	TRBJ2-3	TGTGCCAGCAGTTTCTCCCATGACAGCCAGGGTCAGTATTTT	CASSFSHDSQGQYF
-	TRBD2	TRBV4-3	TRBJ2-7	TGCGCCAGCAGCCAAGAAGCCAGCGGGGGTTCCTACGAGCAGTACTTC	CASSQEASGGSYEQYF